These 28 T cell receptor beta chains originate from one sample sequenced in a study of Ad26.COV2.S vaccination and SARS-CoV-2 variants. Method: immunoSEQ multiplex PCR; TCRdb's copy keeps in-frame clones and lacks some. The sample has about 680,000 clones; around 92% are singletons. Treatment defined: roughly 18 received Ad26.COV2.S at low or high dose, single or two shots; about 5 received placebo; per-sample allocation not given. Repertoires come from day 63 after the first vaccine or placebo injection. The sequencing here drew on peripheral blood, taken in a trial of Ad26.COV2.S vaccine versus placebo. Receptors originate from a person between 18 and 60 years old who received the Ad26.COV2.S COVID-19 vaccine or a placebo.

The chain carries TRBV30 and TRBJ1-5, with D hard to call. The germline V gene encodes CDR1 GTSNPN and CDR2 SVGIG (reference sequence). The CDR3 has 14 residues. With 0 bases removed from V and 5 bases from J, the gap between germline ends came to 11 bases. CDR3: CAWSVLGLYQPQHF. The CDR3 DNA is TGTGCCTGGAGTGTGTTGGGGTTGTATCAGCCCCAGCATTTT.

Of note for this clone: Other DNA sequences in this sample translate to the same CDR3. The V call is TRBV19, the J call TRBJ1-1; D is ambiguous. This CDR3 has 13 amino acids. Looked up from germline, CDR1 is LNHDA and CDR2 is SQIVND (reference sequence). Trimming took off 1 base at V and 5 bases at J, with 8 bases between the two ends. The CDR3 coding sequence is TGTGCCAGTAGTATAGTCCAGGATACTGAAGCTTTCTTT. Amino acids: CASSIVQDTEAFF.

V is TRBV10-3 and J is TRBJ2-1; D gene ambiguous. V was cut by 8 bases and J by 0 bases, with 8 bases left in between. CDR1 is ENHRY and CDR2 is SYGVKD in the germline V gene. The CDR3 consists of 13 residues. CDR3 DNA: TGTGCCATCCAGGCCCTCTCCTACAATGAGCAGTTCTTC. Translation gives CAIQALSYNEQFF.

The gene calls are TRBV6-2 or TRBV6-3 and TRBJ1-5; D possibly corresponds to TRBD1 (6 bases). The CDR3 is made up of 17 amino acids. In germline, CDR1 is MNHEY, CDR2 SVGEGT. Trimming took 2 bases from V and 1 from J, leaving 15 bases between them. CDR3 coding DNA: TGTGCCAGCAGTTACCCCAAGACAGGTGGAAGCAATCAGCCCCAGCATTTT. This translates into CASSYPKTGGSNQPQHF.

This chain joins TRBV6-2 or TRBV6-3 and TRBJ1-1; 8 nucleotides match TRBD1. Unmatched junction bases numbered 3, after V lost 2 bases and J lost 7 bases. The CDR3 is 13 residues long. Germline V gene sequence: CDR1 MNHEY, CDR2 SVGEGT. The CDR3 loop reads CASSYETGVEAFF. The DNA for the CDR3 is TGTGCCAGCAGTTACGAGACAGGGGTTGAAGCTTTCTTT.

This chain joins TRBV11-2 and TRBJ2-5; D might be TRBD1 (6 bases). The length of the CDR3 is 15 residues. CDR1 and CDR2 from the germline V gene are SGHAT and FQNNGV. Trimming removed 5 bases at V and 2 bases at J, with 15 bases between. The CDR3 bases are TGTGCCAGCAGCCCCATTAGGACAGCTCAAGAGACCCAGTACTTC. This codes for CASSPIRTAQETQYF. The full variable domain, rest sourced from reference TRBV11-2 and TRBJ2-5, is EAGVAQSPRYKIIEKRQSVAFWCNPISGHATLYWYQQILGQGPKLLIQFQNNGVVDDSQLPKDRFSAERLKGVDSTLKIQPAKLEDSAVYLCASSPIRTAQETQYFGPGTRLLVL.

With respect to this clone: The sample contains more than one DNA sequence encoding this CDR3. The V and J genes are TRBV7-9 and TRBJ2-1; D not certain. Germline V gene lookup returns CDR1 SEHNR and CDR2 FQNEAQ (reference sequence). V was shortened by 1 base and J by 2 bases, with 9 bases between the two germline ends. This CDR3 contains 15 residues. The CDR3, as DNA: TGTGCCAGCAGCTTAGGCAGAGCCCCCTACAATGAGCAGTTCTTC. It specifies CASSLGRAPYNEQFF.

This chain uses TRBV18 with TRBJ1-1; no reliable D call. Trimming cost V 5 bases and J 0 bases, with 7 bases left between them. Germline V gene data show CDR1 as KGHSH and CDR2 as LQKENI. This CDR3 has 13 amino acids. The CDR3 is CASSDAMNTEAFF. The DNA of the CDR3 is TGTGCCAGCTCAGACGCAATGAACACTGAAGCTTTCTTT.

This chain connects TRBV19 to TRBJ1-1; perhaps TRBD1 as D (6 bases). The CDR3 contains 14 residues. From germline, CDR1 is LNHDA and CDR2 SQIVND (reference sequence). V lost 6 bases and J 3 bases, leaving 14 bases between the germline ends. CDR3 in DNA: TGTGCCAGTAGCTTACAGGGCCGCGACACTGAAGCTTTCTTT. Amino acids: CASSLQGRDTEAFF.

This sequence joins TRBV19 and TRBJ2-4; TRBD2 aligns across 7 bases. This CDR3 is 17 amino acids long. Unmatched junction bases numbered 16, after V lost 5 bases and J lost 6 bases. CDR1 LNHDA and CDR2 SQIVND come from the germline V gene (reference sequence). The CDR3 spells CASSYPPTSQGRNIQYF. The CDR3 DNA reads as TGTGCCAGTAGTTATCCGCCGACTAGCCAGGGTAGAAACATTCAGTACTTC.

This CDR3 reads CATGQDRSSYEQYF. The DNA for the CDR3 is TGTGCCACCGGACAGGATAGAAGCTCCTACGAGCAGTACTTC. This rearrangement joins TRBV7-9 to TRBJ2-7, with 7 bases matching TRBD1. V was pared by 10 bases and J by 0 bases, with 9 bases of the junction left unmatched. The germline CDR1 and CDR2 sequences are SEHNR and FQNEAQ (reference sequence). The CDR3 runs 14 residues.

This rearrangement joins TRBV12-3 or TRBV12-4 to TRBJ1-2; D is uncertain. V was clipped by 4 bases and J by 5 bases, with 11 bases between them. The CDR3 length is 13 residues. The chain's CDR3 is CASSSPGLYGYTF. The CDR3 region has the DNA TGTGCCAGCAGTTCACCCGGGTTATATGGCTACACCTTC.

This chain connects TRBV4-2 to TRBJ2-1; 10 bases match TRBD2. The CDR3 has 16 amino acids. The germline V gene encodes CDR1 LGHNA and CDR2 YNFKEQ. V trimming: 1 base; J trimming: 8 bases; junction bases outside the gene matches: 8. CDR3 protein: CASSQGSAGGNDEQFF. In DNA, the CDR3 is TGTGCCAGCAGCCAAGGGTCAGCGGGAGGGAACGATGAGCAGTTCTTC.

The V call is TRBV5-4, the J call TRBJ2-1; 10 bases are a match to TRBD2. Germline V gives CDR1 SGHNT, CDR2 YYREEE (reference sequence). The CDR3 runs to 15 residues. Unmatched junction bases numbered 1, after V lost 0 bases and J lost 4 bases. This CDR3 reads CASSLGLAGYNEQFF. In DNA form, the CDR3 reads TGTGCCAGCAGCTTGGGACTAGCGGGTTACAATGAGCAGTTCTTC.

This chain links TRBV12-5 with TRBJ2-5; D is unresolved. V was pared by 2 bases and J by 0 bases, with 10 bases between. In germline, CDR1 is LGHNT, CDR2 FRNRAP. This CDR3 spans 15 amino acids. As DNA, the CDR3 is TGTGCTAGTGGTTTGTACCCTTCCCACCAAGAGACCCAGTACTTC. Its translation: CASGLYPSHQETQYF. Full variable domain (outside the CDR3, taken from reference TRBV12-5 and TRBJ2-5): DARVTQTPRHKVTEMGQEVTMRCQPILGHNTVFWYRQTMMQGLELLAYFRNRAPLDDSGMPKDRFSAEMPDATLATLKIQPSEPRDSAVYFCASGLYPSHQETQYFGPGTRLLVL.

The V call is TRBV21-1, the J call TRBJ2-2. TRBV21-1 has pseudogene status. There are 16 residues in the CDR3. The CDR3 spells CASSKGWTARTGELFF. CDR3 bases: TGTGCCAGCAGCAAAGGGTGGACGGCGAGGACCGGGGAGCTGTTTTTT.

The chain uses TRBV4-2 and TRBJ2-6; 8 nucleotides match TRBD1. V lost 4 bases to trimming and J lost 0 bases; unmatched junction nucleotides: 5. There are 17 residues in the CDR3. In germline, CDR1 is LGHNA, CDR2 YNFKEQ. This CDR3 reads CASSPGQAFSGANVLTF. In nucleotides, the CDR3 is TGTGCCAGCAGCCCGGGACAGGCGTTCTCTGGGGCCAACGTCCTGACTTTC.

The genes are TRBV11-2 and TRBJ1-2; no definite D call. V shed 2 bases and J shed 1 base, with 5 bases lying between them. This CDR3 contains 13 residues. Germline CDR1 SGHAT, CDR2 FQNNGV. This CDR3 reads CASSLSLNYGYTF. The CDR3 nucleotides read TGTGCCAGCAGCTTAAGTCTTAACTATGGCTACACCTTC.

The rearrangement links TRBV6-1 to TRBJ2-1, with 7 nucleotides matching TRBD2. V was clipped by 2 bases and J by 4 bases; unmatched bases: 8. The length of the CDR3 is 16 residues. Germline lookup yields CDR1 MNHNS and CDR2 SASEGT. The CDR3 nucleotides read TGTGCCAGCAGTGAATTCTCGACTAGCAGTTACAATGAGCAGTTCTTC. This translates into CASSEFSTSSYNEQFF.

The chain is built from TRBV18 and TRBJ2-7; 9 nucleotides agree with TRBD1. CDR1 is KGHSH and CDR2 is LQKENI in the germline V gene. CDR3 size: 14 residues. The V and J ends lost 5 bases and 5 bases, in that order; junction bases with no gene match: 7. The CDR3 sequence: CASSSGQGFDEQYF. The CDR3 DNA reads as TGTGCCAGCTCATCCGGACAGGGGTTCGACGAGCAGTACTTC.

This chain connects TRBV6-5 to TRBJ1-5; tentative D call: TRBD1 (5 bases). Germline loops: CDR1 MNHEY, CDR2 SVGAGI. V was pared by 6 bases and J by 3 bases, with 12 bases between. This CDR3 is built from 14 residues. CDR3 in DNA: TGTGCCAGCAGAGGAGAGGGGTACAATCAGCCCCAGCATTTT. Amino acids: CASRGEGYNQPQHF.

This sequence joins TRBV5-1 and TRBJ2-3; D not resolved. CDR3 size: 15 residues. Germline-derived CDR1 and CDR2 are SGHRS and YFSETQ. V was pared by 1 base and J by 0 bases, with 9 bases between. The CDR3 nucleotides read TGCGCCAGCAGCTTGCAGGTCACTAGCACAGATACGCAGTATTTT. Residues: CASSLQVTSTDTQYF.

The chain has TRBV29-1 and TRBJ2-5; no reliable D call. Deletions cut 3 bases from V and 1 base from J, with 6 bases between. This CDR3 contains 12 residues. Germline values: CDR1 SQVTM, CDR2 ANQGSEA. The CDR3 region has the DNA TGCAGCGTTGAGATCCGCCAAGAGACCCAGTACTTC. It translates to CSVEIRQETQYF.

The chain carries TRBV27 and TRBJ2-6; D not resolved. The CDR3 length is 18 residues. Trimming stripped 7 bases from V and 0 bases from J, with 19 bases between. CDR1 is MNHEY, CDR2 SMNVEV, per germline (reference sequence). The DNA for the CDR3 is TGTGCCAGCAAATCCCAGTTTTATCCCCTCTCTGGGGCCAACGTCCTGACTTTC. Translating gives CASKSQFYPLSGANVLTF.

The rearrangement joins TRBV2 to TRBJ1-6; D is undetermined. Germline CDR1 is SNHLY and CDR2 is FYNNEI. The length of the CDR3 is 14 residues. The germline V and J ends were trimmed by 4 bases and 8 bases, with 12 bases remaining between them. Here the CDR3 reads CASSGLVSDSPLHF. CDR3 in DNA: TGTGCCAGCAGTGGATTAGTCAGTGATTCACCCCTCCACTTT. Supplemented by reference TRBV2 and TRBJ1-6, the full variable domain reads EPEVTQTPSHQVTQMGQEVILRCVPISNHLYFYWYRQILGQKVEFLVSFYNNEISEKSEIFDDQFSVERPDGSNFTLKIRSTKLEDSAMYFCASSGLVSDSPLHFGNGTRLTVT.

The chain joins TRBV27 to TRBJ2-1, with 7 bases identical to TRBD2. The CDR3 runs 14 residues. The ends lost 1 base at V and 7 bases at J; junction bases unmatched: 4. Germline-derived CDR1 and CDR2 are MNHEY and SMNVEV (reference sequence). DNA of the CDR3: TGTGCCAGCAGTTTATGGGGGGGAGGGAATGAGCAGTTCTTC. Encoded protein: CASSLWGGGNEQFF.

In this sample, this clone turned up once. This chain uses TRBV6-5 with TRBJ1-2, with no clear D. This CDR3 is built from 13 residues. Germline V gene sequence: CDR1 MNHEY, CDR2 SVGAGI. V lost 2 bases, J lost 6 bases, and 10 bases lay in between. This CDR3 is CASSYLNHHGYTF. Written as DNA, the CDR3 is TGTGCCAGCAGTTACCTAAACCACCATGGCTACACCTTC.

This clone was observed once. The chain carries TRBV2 and TRBJ1-6; 9 nucleotides line up with TRBD1. The V segment lost 4 bases and the J segment 0 bases; nucleotides outside the gene matches: 10. This CDR3 is 19 amino acids long. Germline CDR1 reads SNHLY; CDR2 reads FYNNEI. The CDR3 sequence: CASSVTGTGSSSYNSPLHF. For the CDR3, the DNA is TGTGCCAGCAGTGTAACAGGGACAGGGTCGAGCTCCTATAATTCACCCCTCCACTTT.